The entry below describes one T cell receptor (beta chain). The antigen it binds to is not known. No much larger clone is present one base from it, and per-base qualities are unavailable. These data come from a study of regulatory T cells in long-lasting Graves disease (dated by TCRdb to the early 2020s). With respect to the entire study: In the newly diagnosed Graves' disease group, patients had been taking antithyroid drugs for less than 3 months. This study used TCR sequencing and RNA sequencing of peripheral blood to compare persistent Graves' disease patients against newly diagnosed Graves' disease patients. The study was registered as a clinical trial and conducted in China. TCR sequencing covered 13 persistent and 20 or so newly diagnosed Graves' disease patients, about 35 samples in total.

Reading the label with the study, this specimen's time point is: newly diagnosed GD, antithyroid drugs for less than 3 months. RNA was extracted from PBMCs in TRIzol for both TCR sequencing and RNA sequencing. The diagnosis of Graves' disease followed American Thyroid Association guidelines. Patients for the study were recruited at an endocrinology department in Xi'an, China. Each patient gave approximately 9.7 milliliters of peripheral blood, collected in an EDTA anticoagulant tube. Ficoll Paque Plus density gradient separation was used to isolate PBMCs, and no additional T cell sorting was done. RNA quality was checked with an Agilent 2100 Bioanalyzer and agarose gel, and concentration with a NanoDrop 2000. The library was built by means of multiplex PCR. Sequencing was performed on an Illumina HiSeq 4000. CDR3 regions were amplified by Arm-PCR with iRepertoire HTBI primers to construct TCR beta libraries. PCR products were gel purified before sequencing. The study's processing was this. Across samples, roughly 60 TRBV and 14 TRBJ segments were identified and used for gene usage analysis of CDR3 amino acid clonotypes. COPE and FqMerger were used to merge filtered high-quality paired reads into contigs. BLAST was used to align contigs to IMGT TRBV, TRBD and TRBJ reference genes, and CDR3 was defined according to IMGT. Any clonotype with a frequency above 0.1% was classified as a highly expanded clone. Shannon entropy was used to measure repertoire diversity, and the Gini coefficient was used to measure V-J evenness. Clonotypes shared by more than one individual were considered public. TCRdb's own reprocessing of the public reads used fastp at Q25 and MiXCR and kept productive beta chains. Each CDR3 protein gets just one entry, which takes the most common genes and DNA from the rows behind it. The V and J calls reflect TCRdb's pipeline rather than the authors' work. The sample table lists 360,000 or so distinct CDR3 sequences, approximately 12% of them with a count of one. About 19% of the sample belongs to the ten largest clones.

The research as a whole found: Patients with persistent disease shared more public clonotypes (about 2,500) than newly diagnosed patients did (966). Because the primary lesion, thyroid tissue, could not be accessed, the study looked at peripheral blood alone. Lower TCR Shannon entropy and fewer highly expanded clones were observed in persistent Graves' disease patients than in newly diagnosed patients, which suggested clonal expansion. Only the TCR beta chain was sequenced and analyzed. The small sample size was acknowledged by the authors as a limitation that may reduce accuracy.

This sample was also put to use in a study of T cells in Graves' hyperthyroidism and ophthalmopathy. The second study also describes: Stable Graves' hyperthyroidism was defined as the absence of progression to ophthalmopathy over 18 months of follow-up. The hyperthyroidism patients were between 18 and 65 years old and newly diagnosed, with a disease duration of less than 2 months. The study excluded patients with uncontrolled infections, other autoimmune diseases, pregnancy or lactation. Diagnoses relied on clinical symptoms, serum thyroxine and TRAb, thyroid ultrasound and orbital computed tomography. The TCR CDR3 was subjected to a first round of RT-PCR using the HTBI primer set and the Qiagen OneStep RT-PCR kit. Most expanded thyroid clonotypes (frequency above 0.001) were also detected in blood, a finding suggesting that blood repertoires may reflect thyroid immune responses. In cross-validation, a model built on a 13 V-J signature told ophthalmopathy apart from stable hyperthyroidism with 87.88% sensitivity and about 81% specificity, and in testing the same model reached 80%/75%. In validation, progression to ophthalmopathy was predicted by the model with around 71% sensitivity and nearly 75% specificity, a median of about 6 months before onset. A discovery cohort of roughly 100 patients, approximately 44 with Graves' ophthalmopathy and 57 with stable Graves' hyperthyroidism, was used to find distinguishing TCR V-J signatures. Prospective prediction of ophthalmopathy was tested in an independent validation cohort consisting of roughly 19 hyperthyroidism patients and some 17 patients who later progressed to ophthalmopathy. The 100 discovery patients were divided at random into training and test sets in a 7:3 ratio. In several Graves' hyperthyroidism patients, the study also compared T-cell repertoires from thyroid tissue with T-cell repertoires from blood. After sampling, hyperthyroidism patients received methimazole starting at 30 mg daily, and ophthalmopathy patients received high-dose intravenous methylprednisolone. Libraries were constructed in a second round of multiplex PCR, after which size selection and purification were performed. Paired-end sequencing of the libraries was performed with 100 bp reads on an Illumina HiSeq2000. SOAPnuke was used to process the raw data, throwing out any read that contained adapters or uncalled bases, had a mean Phred below 15, or lacked an exact constant-primer or identifier match. COPE v1.2.5 was used to merge the high-quality paired reads, and each unique nucleotide sequence was defined as a clonotype. MiTCR v1.1 was used to align clonotypes to the IMGT TRBV, TRBD and TRBJ reference segments. The analysis was restricted to V-J combinations with a frequency above 0.0001, which together covered 99% to 99.2% of the repertoires. The TCS score was defined as the ratio of F50 (clonal expansion) to E x V (chaos), calculated using BLOSUM62-based TCRdist between CDR3 peptides within each V-J. Welch's t-statistics and random forest reduced 514 V-J features to 10 to 15, which were used in a naive Bayes classifier (R e1071). No statistical method was used to fix the sample size in advance, and group allocation was not hidden from the investigators. According to the paper, TCR Vbeta CDR3 sequencing was carried out on 120 to 150 peripheral blood samples, which came from under 50 ophthalmopathy, around 75 hyperthyroidism and approximately 17 progressor patients.

Here the sequenced sample was peripheral blood mononuclear cells (PBMCs), taken at new diagnosis, from a patient treated with antithyroid drugs. This TCR came from a woman aged 18-35 years with Graves disease. Donor details come from another sample of the same person, matched by shared clones.

The nucleotides read TGTGCCAGCAGCCACTCCAGAAATCCCGGGACCGCAGAGACCCAGTTCTTC. Translated, it gives CASSHSRNPGTAETQFF. The chain joins TRBV3-1 to TRBJ2-1; the D region may be TRBD1 or TRBD2, each matching 5 bases equally. The V and J ends are trimmed by 3 bases and 13 bases, leaving 28 bases between them. Taken from cysteine to phenylalanine, the CDR3 has 17 residues. CDR3 DNA is the only sequence kept; it has 51 bases, read in frame from the first base. CDR1 and CDR2, looked up from the germline V gene (reference sequence), are LGHDT and YNNKEL.